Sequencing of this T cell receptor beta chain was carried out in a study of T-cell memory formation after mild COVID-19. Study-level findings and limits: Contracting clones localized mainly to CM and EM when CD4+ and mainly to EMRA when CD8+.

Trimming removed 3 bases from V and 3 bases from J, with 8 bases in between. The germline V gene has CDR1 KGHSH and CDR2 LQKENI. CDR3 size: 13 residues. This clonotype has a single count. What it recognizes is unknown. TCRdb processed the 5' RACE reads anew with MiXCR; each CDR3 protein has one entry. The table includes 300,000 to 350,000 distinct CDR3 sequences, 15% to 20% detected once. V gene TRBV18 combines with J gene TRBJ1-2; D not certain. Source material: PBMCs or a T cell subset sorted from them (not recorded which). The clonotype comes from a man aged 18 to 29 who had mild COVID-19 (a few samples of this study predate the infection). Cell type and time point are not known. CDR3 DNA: TGTGCCAGCTCACCGCTAGGCGACTATGGCTACACCTTC. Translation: CASSPLGDYGYTF.